The 7 T cell receptor beta chains below all came from one sample that was sequenced in a study of response to subunit inactivated influenza vaccine. Using its own MiXCR run on the RT-PCR reads, TCRdb lists one record per CDR3 protein. The table records some 550,000 distinct CDR3 sequences, around 21% of them present only once. The sample was also reused in another study, on T cells expressing NK-cell markers. That study reports: Beta-chain TCR cDNA was generated via 5'RACE template switching with UMIs.

The source was CD4+ T cells sorted from PBMCs, collected approximately 13 days after vaccination. These receptors came from a man in his fifties who received an inactivated influenza vaccine.

J is TRBJ2-2 and V is TRBV2; 9 positions match TRBD1. Germline assignment: CDR1 SNHLY and CDR2 FYNNEI. The CDR3 is 16 residues long. With 5 bases clipped from V and 6 bases from J, the junction kept 10 bases outside the gene matches. The CDR3 sequence is CASSSRDRVSAGELFF. In nucleotides, the CDR3 is TGTGCCAGCAGTTCCCGGGACAGGGTGTCGGCCGGGGAGCTGTTTTTT. Together with reference TRBV2 and TRBJ2-2, the CDR3 gives the full variable domain: EPEVTQTPSHQVTQMGQEVILRCVPISNHLYFYWYRQILGQKVEFLVSFYNNEISEKSEIFDDQFSVERPDGSNFTLKIRSTKLEDSAMYFCASSSRDRVSAGELFFGEGSRLTVL.

This clonotype has just a few counts. The chain recombines TRBV12-3 or TRBV12-4 with TRBJ2-1; D is unclear. The length of the CDR3 is 20 residues. The ends were cut back, 6 bases at V and 9 bases at J, with 36 bases in the middle. The DNA of the CDR3 is TGTGCCAGCAGCCCCCCCAGTCAATTAGTTGGGGTTCTGAGATATAGTGAGCAGTTCTTC. Protein: CASSPPSQLVGVLRYSEQFF.

The table lists this clonotype with a few counts. V and J are TRBV15 and TRBJ1-5; tentative D call: TRBD1 (6 bases). This CDR3 region has 16 residues. Germline CDR1 and CDR2: LNHNV and YYDKDF (reference sequence). V gave up 2 bases and J gave up 0 bases, with 11 bases separating them. CDR3 DNA: TGTGCCACCAGCAGAAAGGGGGAGTTTAGCAATCAGCCCCAGCATTTT. It is translated as CATSRKGEFSNQPQHF. Looking up the rest from reference TRBV15 and TRBJ1-5 gives the full variable domain: DAMVIQNPRYQVTQFGKPVTLSCSQTLNHNVMYWYQQKSSQAPKLLFHYYDKDFNNEADTPDNFQSRRPNTSFCFLDIRSPGLGDTAMYLCATSRKGEFSNQPQHFGDGTRLSIL.

The J gene is TRBJ2-5, the V gene TRBV4-3; D is ambiguous. Germline V gene data show CDR1 as LGHNA and CDR2 as YSLEER. This CDR3 contains 17 residues. Trimming took 1 base from V and 5 from J, leaving 20 bases between them. The CDR3 reads CASSQGHPQEARETQYF. DNA for the CDR3: TGCGCCAGCAGCCAAGGTCACCCGCAGGAAGCTAGGGAGACCCAGTACTTC.

V is TRBV7-9 and J is TRBJ2-1; TRBD1 matches 7 bases. This CDR3 has 15 amino acids. Germline V gene sequence: CDR1 SEHNR, CDR2 FQNEAQ (reference sequence). After removal of 5 bases from V and 7 bases from J, the junction contained 11 bases not matched to a gene. CDR3 sequence reads: CASSPGTAALNEQFF. The CDR3 coding sequence is TGTGCCAGCAGCCCCGGGACAGCGGCTTTGAATGAGCAGTTCTTC. The full variable domain, with the rest looked up from reference TRBV7-9 and TRBJ2-1, is DTGVSQNPRHKITKRGQNVTFRCDPISEHNRLYWYRQTLGQGPEFLTYFQNEAQLEKSRLLSDRFSAERPKGSFSTLEIQRTEQGDSAMYLCASSPGTAALNEQFFGPGTRLTVL.

V gene TRBV20-1 combines with J gene TRBJ2-7; 10 positions agree with TRBD1. Trimming cost V 1 base and J 5 bases; bases outside gene matches: 11. Germline V gives CDR1 DFQATT, CDR2 SNEGSKA (reference sequence). The CDR3 spans 16 residues. This CDR3 reads CSARGSVGQGIHEQYF. CDR3 coding DNA: TGCAGTGCTAGAGGTTCGGTGGGACAGGGGATTCACGAGCAGTACTTC.

This clonotype was observed a handful of times. The chain has TRBV20-1 and TRBJ2-7, with D possibly TRBD1 on 7 matching bases. Germline V gene lookup returns CDR1 DFQATT and CDR2 SNEGSKA (reference sequence). The CDR3 has 15 amino acids. With 2 bases removed from V and 2 bases from J, the gap between germline ends came to 16 bases. CDR3 protein: CSARPGARGAYEQYF. CDR3 in DNA: TGCAGTGCTAGACCCGGCGCCAGGGGGGCCTACGAGCAGTACTTC.